These 9 T cell receptor beta chains were sequenced from one sample in a study of tumor and adjacent non-tumor tissue in lung cancer. The library came from three nested PCR rounds adapted from ARM-PCR protocols. Each CDR3 protein gets one entry after TCRdb re-called the multiplex PCR reads with MiXCR. The data hold over 110,000 distinct CDR3 sequences, with 66% observed a single time. No cell sorting was done before RNA was extracted from the tissue. The sample comprised lung tumor tissue. Receptor source: a man between 60 and 75 years old with small cell lung cancer.

With regard to this clonotype: A much larger clone differs from this one at a single base, so this may be a read error. This chain connects TRBV20-1 to TRBJ1-1, with 7 bases aligning to TRBD1. V trimming: 5 bases; J trimming: 0 bases; junction bases outside the gene matches: 6. Germline V CDR1 and CDR2: DFQATT, SNEGSKA (reference sequence). The CDR3 runs 14 residues. CDR3 sequence: CSARLGQMNTEAFF. The DNA of the CDR3 is TGCAGTGCTCGTCTGGGACAGATGAACACTGAAGCTTTCTTT.

V and J are TRBV20-1 and TRBJ2-3, with 8 bases matching TRBD2. CDR1 DFQATT and CDR2 SNEGSKA come from the germline V gene (reference sequence). This CDR3 has 13 amino acids. CDR3 in DNA: TGCAATGCCAGTGGGCTAGCGGGTAGAATTAGTTATTTT. This encodes CNASGLAGRISYF.

The chain carries TRBV30 and TRBJ1-2, with 9 bases aligning to TRBD1. Trimming removed 4 bases from V and 7 bases from J; junction bases left unmatched: 13. This CDR3 comprises 15 residues. Germline values: CDR1 GTSNPN, CDR2 SVGIG (reference sequence). This chain's CDR3 is CAWNYWDRVISGYTF. The CDR3 DNA sequence: TGTGCCTGGAACTACTGGGACAGGGTGATCTCTGGCTACACCTTC.

The chain carries TRBV4-2 and TRBJ2-3; D is ambiguous. The CDR3 loop spans 15 amino acids. Germline V lookup: CDR1 LGHNA, CDR2 YNFKEQ. The V end lost 4 bases, the J end lost 2 bases, and 13 bases lay between the germline ends. This CDR3 reads CASSPRAGFTDTQYF. Here the CDR3 DNA reads TGTGCCAGCAGCCCTAGGGCCGGATTCACAGATACGCAGTATTTT.

Worth noting for this clonotype: The junction departs from the called germline gene at one end, perhaps through a read error. The chain recombines TRBV6-2 or TRBV6-3 with TRBJ2-1; 10 bases align to TRBD2. The CDR3 is made up of 16 amino acids. Germline CDR1 reads MNHEY; CDR2 reads SVGEGT. Here the CDR3 reads CVSSGIAGGAYNEQFF. As DNA, the CDR3 is TGTGTCAGCAGTGGGATAGCGGGAGGTGCCTACAATGAGCAGTTCTTC.

CDR3 in amino acids: CASSLAGGHTGNNEQFF. The CDR3, as DNA: TGTGCCAGCAGTTTAGCGGGGGGCCATACTGGAAACAATGAGCAGTTCTTC. The gene calls are TRBV12-3 or TRBV12-4 and TRBJ2-1, with D perhaps given as TRBD1 or TRBD2 (6 bases each). This CDR3 region has 17 residues. The V gene lost 0 bases and the J gene lost 5 bases, with 17 bases spanning the gap.

The chain recombines TRBV13 with TRBJ2-1, with 9 nucleotides matching TRBD1. CDR3 length equals 14 residues. The junction had 6 bases not matched to a gene; V was cut back by 5 bases and J by 7 bases. Germline values: CDR1 PRHDT, CDR2 FYEKMQ (reference sequence). CDR3 region: CASSEKGQGNEQFF. CDR3 nucleotides: TGTGCCAGCAGCGAAAAGGGACAGGGAAATGAGCAGTTCTTC.

This clonotype was counted only a few times. V is TRBV6-5 and J is TRBJ2-2, with 7 bases that match TRBD2. J lost 6 bases, V lost 2 bases, and 3 bases had no gene match. The CDR3 spans 14 residues. Germline V gene lookup returns CDR1 MNHEY and CDR2 SVGAGI. CDR3 amino acids: CASSYVRGAGELFF. CDR3 bases: TGTGCCAGCAGTTACGTCCGGGGGGCCGGGGAGCTGTTTTTT.

As to this clonotype: At one end the junction does not follow the germline gene, possibly because of a read error. V and J are TRBV20-1 and TRBJ1-5; D unresolved. Germline assignment: CDR1 DFQATT and CDR2 SNEGSKA (reference sequence). The CDR3 is 14 residues long. The CDR3 DNA reads as TGCATTGCTAGAGATCGCCGCAGCGATCAGCCCCAGCATTTT. This translates into CIARDRRSDQPQHF.